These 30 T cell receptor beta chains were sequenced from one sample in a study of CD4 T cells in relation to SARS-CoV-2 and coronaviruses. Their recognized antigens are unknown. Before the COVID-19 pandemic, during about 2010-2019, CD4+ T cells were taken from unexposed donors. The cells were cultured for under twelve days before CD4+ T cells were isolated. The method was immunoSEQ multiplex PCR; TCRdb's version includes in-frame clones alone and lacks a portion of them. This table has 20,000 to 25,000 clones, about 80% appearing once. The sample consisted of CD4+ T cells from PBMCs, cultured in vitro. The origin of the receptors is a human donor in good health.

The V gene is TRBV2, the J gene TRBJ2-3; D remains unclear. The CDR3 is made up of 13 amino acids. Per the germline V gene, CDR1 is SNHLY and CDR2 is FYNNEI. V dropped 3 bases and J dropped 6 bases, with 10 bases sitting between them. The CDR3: CASSESRADTQYF. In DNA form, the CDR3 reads TGTGCCAGCAGTGAGTCACGGGCGGATACGCAGTATTTT. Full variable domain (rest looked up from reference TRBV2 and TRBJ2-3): EPEVTQTPSHQVTQMGQEVILRCVPISNHLYFYWYRQILGQKVEFLVSFYNNEISEKSEIFDDQFSVERPDGSNFTLKIRSTKLEDSAMYFCASSESRADTQYFGPGTRLTVL.

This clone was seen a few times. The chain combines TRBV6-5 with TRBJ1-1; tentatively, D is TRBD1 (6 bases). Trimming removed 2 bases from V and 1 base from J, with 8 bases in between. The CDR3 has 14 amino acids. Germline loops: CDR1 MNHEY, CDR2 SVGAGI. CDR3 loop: CASSYGGANTEAFF. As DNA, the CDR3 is TGTGCCAGCAGTTACGGGGGCGCGAACACTGAAGCTTTCTTT.

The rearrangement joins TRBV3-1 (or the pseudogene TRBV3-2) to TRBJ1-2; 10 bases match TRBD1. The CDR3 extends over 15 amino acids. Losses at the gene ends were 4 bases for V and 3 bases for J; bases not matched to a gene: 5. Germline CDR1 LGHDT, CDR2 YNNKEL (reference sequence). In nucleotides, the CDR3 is TGTGCCAGCAGCCCCTTGACAGGGGGCGACTATGGCTACACCTTC. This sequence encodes CASSPLTGGDYGYTF.

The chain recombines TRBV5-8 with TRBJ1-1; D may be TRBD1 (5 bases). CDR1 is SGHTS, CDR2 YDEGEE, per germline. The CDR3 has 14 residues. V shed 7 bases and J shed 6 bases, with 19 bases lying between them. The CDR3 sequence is CASRWGGSPAEAFF. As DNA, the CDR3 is TGTGCCAGCCGCTGGGGGGGGAGTCCGGCTGAAGCTTTCTTT.

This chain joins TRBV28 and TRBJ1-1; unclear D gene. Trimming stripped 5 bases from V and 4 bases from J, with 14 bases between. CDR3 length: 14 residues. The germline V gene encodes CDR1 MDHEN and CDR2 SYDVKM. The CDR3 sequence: CASSNPDGITEAFF. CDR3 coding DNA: TGTGCCAGCAGTAACCCGGACGGGATCACTGAAGCTTTCTTT.

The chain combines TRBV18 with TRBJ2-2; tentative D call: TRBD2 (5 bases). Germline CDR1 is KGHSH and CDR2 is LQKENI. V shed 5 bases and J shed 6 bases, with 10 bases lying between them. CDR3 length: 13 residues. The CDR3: CASSVDYPGELFF. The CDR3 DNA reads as TGTGCCAGCTCAGTCGACTACCCCGGGGAGCTGTTTTTT.

CDR3 amino acids: CASSPRDRGSGDTEAFF. The CDR3 DNA is TGTGCCAGCTCACCGCGGGACAGGGGGTCTGGGGACACTGAAGCTTTCTTT. V is TRBV18 and J is TRBJ1-1, with TRBD1 identical over 11 bases. V lost 3 bases to trimming and J lost 3 bases; unmatched junction nucleotides: 9. This CDR3 contains 17 residues. Looked up from germline, CDR1 is KGHSH and CDR2 is LQKENI.

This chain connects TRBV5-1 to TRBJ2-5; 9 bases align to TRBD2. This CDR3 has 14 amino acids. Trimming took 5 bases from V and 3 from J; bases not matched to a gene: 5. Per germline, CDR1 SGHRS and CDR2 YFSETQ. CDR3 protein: CASSIAGVEETQYF. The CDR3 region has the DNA TGCGCCAGCAGTATAGCGGGAGTTGAAGAGACCCAGTACTTC.

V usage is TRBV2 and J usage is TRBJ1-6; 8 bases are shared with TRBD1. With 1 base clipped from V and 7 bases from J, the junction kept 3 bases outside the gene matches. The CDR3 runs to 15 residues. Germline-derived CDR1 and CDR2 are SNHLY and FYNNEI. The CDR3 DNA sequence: TGTGCCAGCAGTGAAGGAAGGACAGGGAATTCACCCCTCCACTTT. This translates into CASSEGRTGNSPLHF.

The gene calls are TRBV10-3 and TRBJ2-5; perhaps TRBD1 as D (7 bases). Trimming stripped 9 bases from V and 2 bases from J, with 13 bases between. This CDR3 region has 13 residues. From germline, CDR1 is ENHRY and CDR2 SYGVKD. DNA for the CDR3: TGTGCCATGCGGGACAGCCTTCAAGAGACCCAGTACTTC. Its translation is CAMRDSLQETQYF.

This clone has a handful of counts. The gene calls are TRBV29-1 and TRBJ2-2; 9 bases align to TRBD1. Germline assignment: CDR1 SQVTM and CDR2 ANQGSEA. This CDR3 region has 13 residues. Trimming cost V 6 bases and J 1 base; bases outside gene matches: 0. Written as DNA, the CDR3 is TGCAGCGTGGACAGGGGGAACACCGGGGAGCTGTTTTTT. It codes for CSVDRGNTGELFF.

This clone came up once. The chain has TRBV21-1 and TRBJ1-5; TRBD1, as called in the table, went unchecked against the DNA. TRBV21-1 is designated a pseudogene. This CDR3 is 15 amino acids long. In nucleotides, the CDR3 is TGTGCCAGCAGCAGGACAACCTCCCCGAATCAGCCCCAGCATTTT. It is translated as CASSRTTSPNQPQHF.

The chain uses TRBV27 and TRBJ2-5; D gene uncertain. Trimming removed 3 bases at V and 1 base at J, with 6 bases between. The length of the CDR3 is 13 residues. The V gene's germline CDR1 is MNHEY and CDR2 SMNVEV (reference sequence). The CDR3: CASSFYTQETQYF. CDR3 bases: TGTGCCAGCAGTTTCTACACCCAAGAGACCCAGTACTTC.

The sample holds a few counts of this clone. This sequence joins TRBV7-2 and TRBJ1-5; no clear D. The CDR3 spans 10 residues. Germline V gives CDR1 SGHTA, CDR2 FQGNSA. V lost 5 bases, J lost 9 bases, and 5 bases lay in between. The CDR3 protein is CASSPGPQHF. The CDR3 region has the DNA TGTGCCAGCAGCCCAGGGCCCCAGCATTTT.

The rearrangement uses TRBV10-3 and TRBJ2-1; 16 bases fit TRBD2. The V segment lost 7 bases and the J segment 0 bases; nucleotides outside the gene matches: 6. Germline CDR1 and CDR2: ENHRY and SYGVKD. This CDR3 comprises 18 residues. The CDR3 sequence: CAIMGGTSGRASYNEQFF. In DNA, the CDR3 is TGTGCCATCATGGGCGGGACTAGCGGGAGGGCCTCCTACAATGAGCAGTTCTTC.

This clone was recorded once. The chain's CDR3 is CASSSLTRAGTNEKLFF. The CDR3 DNA is TGTGCCAGCTCATCACTTACACGGGCAGGGACTAATGAAAAACTGTTTTTT. The chain is built from TRBV18 and TRBJ1-4; D is perhaps TRBD1 (5 bases). Germline V gene lookup returns CDR1 KGHSH and CDR2 LQKENI. The V gene lost 5 bases and the J gene lost 2 bases, with 18 bases spanning the gap. There are 17 residues in the CDR3. Looking up the rest from reference TRBV18 and TRBJ1-4 gives the full variable domain: NAGVMQNPRHLVRRRGQEARLRCSPMKGHSHVYWYRQLPEEGLKFMVYLQKENIIDESGMPKERFSAEFPKEGPSILRIQQVVRGDSAAYFCASSSLTRAGTNEKLFFGSGTQLSVL.

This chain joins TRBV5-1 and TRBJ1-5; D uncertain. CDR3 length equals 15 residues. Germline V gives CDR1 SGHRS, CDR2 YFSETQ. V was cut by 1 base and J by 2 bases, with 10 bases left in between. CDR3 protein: CASSLSGVGNQPQHF. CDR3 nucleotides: TGCGCCAGCAGCTTGTCCGGGGTTGGCAATCAGCCCCAGCATTTT.

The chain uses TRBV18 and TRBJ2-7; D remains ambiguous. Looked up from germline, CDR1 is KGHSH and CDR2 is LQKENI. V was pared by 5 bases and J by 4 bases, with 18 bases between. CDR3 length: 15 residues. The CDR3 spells CASSNNYQTFYEQYF. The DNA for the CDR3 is TGTGCCAGCTCAAACAACTATCAAACGTTTTACGAGCAGTACTTC.

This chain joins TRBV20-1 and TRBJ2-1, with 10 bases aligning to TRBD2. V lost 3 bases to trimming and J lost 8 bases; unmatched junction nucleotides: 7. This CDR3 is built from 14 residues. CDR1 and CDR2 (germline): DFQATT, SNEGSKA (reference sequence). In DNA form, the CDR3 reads TGCAGTGCTAGTAGGTCTAGCGGGAGCGATGAGCAGTTCTTC. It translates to CSASRSSGSDEQFF.

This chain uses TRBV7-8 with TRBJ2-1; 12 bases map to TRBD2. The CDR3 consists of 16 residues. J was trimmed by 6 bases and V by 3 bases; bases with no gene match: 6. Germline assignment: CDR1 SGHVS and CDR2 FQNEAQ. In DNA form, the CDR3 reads TGTGCCAGCAGCTTTAAGACTAGCGGGAGAAGCAATGAGCAGTTCTTC. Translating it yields CASSFKTSGRSNEQFF. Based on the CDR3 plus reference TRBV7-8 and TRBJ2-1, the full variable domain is GAGVSQSPRYKVAKRGQDVALRCDPISGHVSLFWYQQALGQGPEFLTYFQNEAQLDKSGLPSDRFFAERPEGSVSTLKIQRTQQEDSAVYLCASSFKTSGRSNEQFFGPGTRLTVL.

DNA of the CDR3: TGCGCCAGCAGCTTGGCCGGGGACACCTCCCAAGAGACCCAGTACTTC. Protein sequence: CASSLAGDTSQETQYF. The chain combines TRBV5-1 with TRBJ2-5, with a weak D call TRBD1 (6 bases). Germline CDR1 reads SGHRS; CDR2 reads YFSETQ. V lost 0 bases and J 1 base, leaving 13 bases between the germline ends. This CDR3 is 16 amino acids long. The entire variable domain, with the rest obtained from reference TRBV5-1 and TRBJ2-5, is as follows: KAGVTQTPRYLIKTRGQQVTLSCSPISGHRSVSWYQQTPGQGLQFLFEYFSETQRNKGNFPGRFSGRQFSNSRSEMNVSTLELGDSALYLCASSLAGDTSQETQYFGPGTRLLVL.

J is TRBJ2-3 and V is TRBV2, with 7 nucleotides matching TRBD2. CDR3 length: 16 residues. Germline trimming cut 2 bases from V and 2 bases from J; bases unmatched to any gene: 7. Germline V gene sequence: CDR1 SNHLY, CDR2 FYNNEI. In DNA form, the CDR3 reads TGTGCCAGCAGTGAAACCGGCGGGGGAAACACAGATACGCAGTATTTT. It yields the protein CASSETGGGNTDTQYF.

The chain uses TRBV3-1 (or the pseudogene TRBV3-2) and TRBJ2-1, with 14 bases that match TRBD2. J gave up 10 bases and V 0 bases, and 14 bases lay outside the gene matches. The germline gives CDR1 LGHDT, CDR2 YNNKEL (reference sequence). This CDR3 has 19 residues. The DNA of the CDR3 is TGTGCCAGCAGCCAAGAGGGACAGGGGGGGACTAGCGGGGGTTCAGAGCAGTTCTTC. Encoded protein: CASSQEGQGGTSGGSEQFF.

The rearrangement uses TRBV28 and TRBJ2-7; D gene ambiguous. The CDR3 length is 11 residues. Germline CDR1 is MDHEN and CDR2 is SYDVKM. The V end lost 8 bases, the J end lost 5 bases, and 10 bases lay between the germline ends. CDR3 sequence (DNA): TGTGCCAGCGGCCTGTGGGACGAGCAGTACTTC. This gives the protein CASGLWDEQYF.

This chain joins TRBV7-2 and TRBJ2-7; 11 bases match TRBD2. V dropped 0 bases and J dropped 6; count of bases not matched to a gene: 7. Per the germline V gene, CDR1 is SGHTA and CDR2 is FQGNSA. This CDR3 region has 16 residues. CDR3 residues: CASSLASTSGSLEQYF. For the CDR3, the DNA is TGTGCCAGCAGCTTAGCGTCTACTAGCGGGAGCCTCGAGCAGTACTTC. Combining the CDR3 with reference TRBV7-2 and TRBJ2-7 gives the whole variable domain GAGVSQSPSNKVTEKGKDVELRCDPISGHTALYWYRQSLGQGLEFLIYFQGNSAPDKSGLPSDRFSAERTGGSVSTLTIQRTQQEDSAVYLCASSLASTSGSLEQYFGPGTRLTVT.

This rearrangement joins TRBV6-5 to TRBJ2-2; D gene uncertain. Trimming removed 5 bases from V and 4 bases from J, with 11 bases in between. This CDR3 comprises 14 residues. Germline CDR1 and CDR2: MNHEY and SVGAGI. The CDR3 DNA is TGTGCCAGCAGTAGAACGGCCTCCACCGGGGAGCTGTTTTTT. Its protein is CASSRTASTGELFF.

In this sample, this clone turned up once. CDR3 region: CASSPENRGETQYF. CDR3 bases: TGTGCCAGCAGCCCCGAGAATAGAGGAGAGACCCAGTACTTC. This chain uses TRBV21-1 with TRBJ2-5; the table's D call of TRBD2 was not tested on the DNA. TRBV21-1 is reported as a pseudogene. The length of the CDR3 is 14 residues.

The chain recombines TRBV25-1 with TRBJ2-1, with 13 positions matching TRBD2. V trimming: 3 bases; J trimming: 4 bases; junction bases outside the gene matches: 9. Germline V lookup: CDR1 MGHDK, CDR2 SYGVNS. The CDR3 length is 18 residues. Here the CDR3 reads CASSDIGLAGVNYNEQFF. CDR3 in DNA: TGTGCCAGCAGTGATATAGGACTAGCGGGAGTAAATTACAATGAGCAGTTCTTC. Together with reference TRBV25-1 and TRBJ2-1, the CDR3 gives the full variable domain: EADIYQTPRYLVIGTGKKITLECSQTMGHDKMYWYQQDPGMELHLIHYSYGVNSTEKGDLSSESTVSRIRTEHFPLTLESARPSHTSQYLCASSDIGLAGVNYNEQFFGPGTRLTVL.

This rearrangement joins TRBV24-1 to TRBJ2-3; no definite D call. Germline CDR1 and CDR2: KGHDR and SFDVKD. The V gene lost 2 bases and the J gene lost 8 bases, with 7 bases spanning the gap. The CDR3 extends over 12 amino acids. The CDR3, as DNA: TGTGCCACCAGTGATTCCGTAGGTACGCAGTATTTT. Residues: CATSDSVGTQYF.

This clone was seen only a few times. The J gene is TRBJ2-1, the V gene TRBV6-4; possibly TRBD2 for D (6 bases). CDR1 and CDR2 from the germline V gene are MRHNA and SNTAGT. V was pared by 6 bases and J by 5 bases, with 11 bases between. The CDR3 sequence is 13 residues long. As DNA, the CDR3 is TGTGCCAGCAGCGCCGGGACTCACAATGAGCAGTTCTTC. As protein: CASSAGTHNEQFF.